This TCR beta chain emerged from a study of blood T cell repertoires in COVID-19. Study-wide background: Both acute and convalescent COVID-19 samples were obtained from the United States, Italy and Spain.

In the source study's methods: Estimated nucleated cell counts came from reference gene primer amplification. Data came from immunoSEQ multiplex PCR; TCRdb stores just in-frame clones and leaves some out. D and trimming were read from the DNA, whereas the V and J calls and clone size are those reported in that table. The sample shows 90,000 to 120,000 clones, under 75% of them seen only once. Unmatched junction bases numbered 17, after V lost 6 bases and J lost 6 bases. The CDR3 extends over 17 amino acids. Per germline, CDR1 MDHEN and CDR2 SYDVKM. The chain has TRBV28 and TRBJ2-1; 7 positions match TRBD1. The TCR originated in a man at least 80 years old with acute or convalescent COVID-19. The sample comprised peripheral blood. Written as DNA, the CDR3 is TGTGCCAGCAGCCGCTCTCGTGTAGGGGGCGCAATCAATGAGCAGTTCTTC. Translating gives CASSRSRVGGAINEQFF.